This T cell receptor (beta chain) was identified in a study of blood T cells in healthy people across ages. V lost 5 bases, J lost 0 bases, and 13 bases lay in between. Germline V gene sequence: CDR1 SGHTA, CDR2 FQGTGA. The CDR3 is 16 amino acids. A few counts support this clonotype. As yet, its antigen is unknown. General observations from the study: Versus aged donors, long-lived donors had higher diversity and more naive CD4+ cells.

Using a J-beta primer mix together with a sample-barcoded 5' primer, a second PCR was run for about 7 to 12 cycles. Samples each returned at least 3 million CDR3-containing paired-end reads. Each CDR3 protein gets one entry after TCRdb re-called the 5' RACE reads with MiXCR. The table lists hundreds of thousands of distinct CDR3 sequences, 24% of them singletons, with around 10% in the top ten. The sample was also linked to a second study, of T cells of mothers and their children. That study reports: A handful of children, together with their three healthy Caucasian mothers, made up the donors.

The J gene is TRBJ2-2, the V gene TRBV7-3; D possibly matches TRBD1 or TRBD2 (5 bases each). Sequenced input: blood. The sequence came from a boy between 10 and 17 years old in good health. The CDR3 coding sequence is TGTGCCAGCAGCAGGGACGGGACGGCGAACACCGGGGAGCTGTTTTTT. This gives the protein CASSRDGTANTGELFF.